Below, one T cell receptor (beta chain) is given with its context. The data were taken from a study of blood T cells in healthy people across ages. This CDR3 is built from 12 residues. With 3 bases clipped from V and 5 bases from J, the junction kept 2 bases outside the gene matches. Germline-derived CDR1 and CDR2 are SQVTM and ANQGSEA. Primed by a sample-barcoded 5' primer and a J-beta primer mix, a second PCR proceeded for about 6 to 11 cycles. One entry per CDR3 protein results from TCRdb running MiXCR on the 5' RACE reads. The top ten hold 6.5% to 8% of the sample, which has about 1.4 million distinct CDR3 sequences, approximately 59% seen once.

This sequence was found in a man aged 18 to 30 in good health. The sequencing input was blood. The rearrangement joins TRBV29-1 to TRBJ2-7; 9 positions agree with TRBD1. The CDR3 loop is CSVDGTGNEQYF. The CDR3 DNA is TGCAGCGTTGACGGGACAGGGAACGAGCAGTACTTC.